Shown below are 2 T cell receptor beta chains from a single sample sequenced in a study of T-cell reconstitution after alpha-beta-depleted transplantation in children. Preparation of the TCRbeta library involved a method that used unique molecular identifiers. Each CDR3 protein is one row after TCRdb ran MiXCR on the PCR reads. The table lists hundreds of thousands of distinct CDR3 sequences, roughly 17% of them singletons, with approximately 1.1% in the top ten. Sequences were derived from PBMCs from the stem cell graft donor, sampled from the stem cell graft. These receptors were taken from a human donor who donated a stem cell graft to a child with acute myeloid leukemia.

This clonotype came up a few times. The CDR3, as DNA: TGTGCCAGCAGCTTGGGCTCCGGTGGGCGGGGGAAGTACGAGCAGTACTTC. Protein sequence: CASSLGSGGRGKYEQYF. The chain is built from TRBV7-2 and TRBJ2-7, with 7 positions matching TRBD2. The junction had 15 bases not matched to a gene; V was cut back by 3 bases and J by 4 bases. The CDR3 spans 17 residues. Germline V CDR1 and CDR2: SGHTA, FQGNSA.

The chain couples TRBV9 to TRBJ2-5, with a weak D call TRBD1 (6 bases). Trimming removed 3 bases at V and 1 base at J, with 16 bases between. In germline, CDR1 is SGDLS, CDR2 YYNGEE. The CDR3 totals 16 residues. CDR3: CASSAGQGRGQETQYF. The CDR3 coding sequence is TGTGCCAGCAGCGCCGGTCAGGGCAGGGGCCAAGAGACCCAGTACTTC.